The present T cell receptor (beta chain) was sequenced within a study of T cell responses to AZD1222 COVID-19 vaccine. Study-wide points: Females outnumbered males among donors, who were mostly white British; clonal diversity was possibly underestimated.

Second-dose recipients at about 4 or about 12 weeks were treated as one pooled group. In the case of this clone: Its cognate antigen is unknown.

Here immunoSEQ multiplex PCR was the method, and the copy in TCRdb shows in-frame clones only, minus some. The sample has some 79,000 clones; 70% to 90% are singletons. V gave up 5 bases and J gave up 0 bases; unmatched junction bases: 8. Germline CDR1 MNHNY, CDR2 SVGAGI (reference sequence). The CDR3 contains 17 residues. The sample was peripheral blood, taken 28 days after the second AZD1222 dose. The receptor was isolated from an adult who received the AZD1222 COVID-19 vaccine. The V and J genes are TRBV6-6 and TRBJ1-2, with TRBD1 matching over 11 bases. The CDR3 region is CASSPRDRGTSNYGYTF. DNA of the CDR3: TGTGCCAGCAGTCCCAGGGACAGGGGGACCTCTAACTATGGCTACACCTTC.